This is a list of T cell receptor beta chains from one sample in a study of early T cells in non-severe SARS-CoV-2 infection. Each CDR3 protein gets one entry after TCRdb re-called the 5' RACE reads with MiXCR. Found here are 50,000 to 65,000 distinct CDR3 sequences, 20% of them singletons; the top ten hold 15% to 20%. The source material was whole blood, sampled at baseline. The origin of the receptors is an adult who was a healthcare worker with PCR-confirmed SARS-CoV-2 infection or an uninfected control (not recorded which). Both conserved end residues are part of each CDR3. A clone size is listed for some rows: how often the clone was seen (once, few, many), or a class if it is expanded.

>.|TRBJ1-2|TRBV30
CAWRSGGWYGYTF
>few|TRBJ2-1|TRBV5-1
CASSYGTLDEQFF
>few|TRBJ1-4|TRBV7-9
CASLPPGRADEKLFF
>.|TRBJ2-3|TRBV18
CASSPPSLAGGPKDTQYF
>few|TRBJ2-5|TRBV9
CASSPRGPQETQYF
>.|TRBJ2-1|TRBV15
CATSRDLGGTYNEQFF
>.|TRBJ1-3|TRBV4-1
CASSQEGSGNTIYF
>few|TRBJ2-3|TRBV10-2
CASGLRGADTQYF
>.|TRBJ1-3|TRBV6-6
CASSYTGAGNTIYF
>many|TRBJ1-2|TRBV10-3
CAISESGPSYGYTF
>.|TRBJ2-6|TRBV4-1
CASSQASTDGANVLTF
>.|TRBJ1-1|TRBV30
CAWSTGFSTEAFF
>.|TRBJ1-3|TRBV29-1
CSVSNSGNTIYF
>.|TRBJ1-2|TRBV6-6
CASSYVDSGYGYTF
>many|TRBJ2-5|TRBV2
CASSEVRGEETQYF
>.|TRBJ1-5|TRBV19
CASSIKSNQPQHF
>.|TRBJ2-3|TRBV12-5
CASGLSVGTDTQYF
>few|TRBJ2-3|TRBV7-9
CASSLNRADTQYF
>.|TRBJ2-3|TRBV18
CASSREMTATDTQYF
>few|TRBJ2-3|TRBV4-1
CASSQVGLGNGGDTQYF
>few|TRBJ1-2|TRBV3-1
CASSQVDPRVNGYTF
>many|TRBJ2-3|TRBV18
CASSPPQGSDTQYF
>.|TRBJ2-7|TRBV27
CASSYGDRAEQYF
>few|TRBJ2-3|TRBV19
CASSIEGQFTDTQYF